The 30 T cell receptor beta chains below were found in one sample sequenced in a study of T cells in Graves' hyperthyroidism and ophthalmopathy. Regions amplified from RNA transcripts were the TCR beta CDR3 regions. TCR CDR3 regions were first amplified by RT-PCR with HTBI primers. TCRdb independently ran MiXCR on the multiplex PCR reads; one entry per CDR3 protein. The sample yields fewer than 650,000 distinct CDR3 sequences, 12% to 15% seen once. What was sequenced was blood. These receptors came from a woman aged 18-35 years with Graves' ophthalmopathy.

This clonotype was seen repeatedly, ten times or more. This chain connects TRBV7-2 to TRBJ2-5; tentatively, D is TRBD1 (6 bases). This CDR3 is built from 12 residues. Trimming cost V 3 bases and J 7 bases, with 9 bases left between them. Germline assignment: CDR1 SGHTA and CDR2 FQGNSA. The CDR3 DNA reads as TGTGCCAGCAGCTTCCAGGACAGGACCCAGTACTTC. It yields the protein CASSFQDRTQYF. Complete variable domain (other parts from reference TRBV7-2 and TRBJ2-5): GAGVSQSPSNKVTEKGKDVELRCDPISGHTALYWYRQSLGQGLEFLIYFQGNSAPDKSGLPSDRFSAERTGGSVSTLTIQRTQQEDSAVYLCASSFQDRTQYFGPGTRLLVL.

This chain uses TRBV7-2 with TRBJ2-2, with D maybe TRBD2 (6 bases). This CDR3 comprises 16 residues. The V end was cut by 5 bases, the J end by 9 bases, with 22 bases between. Germline V CDR1 and CDR2: SGHTA, FQGNSA. CDR3 sequence (DNA): TGTGCCAGCAGCCGCTTCGCGGGGCCGGGTACCAGGGAGCTGTTTTTT. It yields the protein CASSRFAGPGTRELFF.

This clonotype showed up many times. V usage is TRBV7-2 and J usage is TRBJ2-7, with D possibly TRBD1 on 6 matching bases. CDR3 length: 15 residues. V was trimmed by 5 bases and J by 0 bases, leaving 14 bases between them. The germline CDR1 and CDR2 sequences are SGHTA and FQGNSA. This chain's CDR3 is CASSDTGFNSYEQYF. Written as DNA, the CDR3 is TGTGCCAGCAGCGATACAGGGTTCAACTCCTACGAGCAGTACTTC.

A note on this clonotype: This could be a read error, since a much larger clone is one nucleotide away. V and J are TRBV6-2 or TRBV6-3 and TRBJ2-7; 7 bases line up with TRBD1. The V gene end was trimmed by 5 bases and the J gene end by 0 bases; junction bases not matched to a gene: 7. The CDR3 is made up of 15 amino acids. Germline-derived CDR1 and CDR2 are MNHEY and SVGEGT. CDR3 in DNA: TGTGCCAGCAGTCTTACAGGGGACCCCTCCTACGAGCAGTACTTC. This encodes CASSLTGDPSYEQYF.

This clonotype has a handful of counts. This rearrangement joins TRBV12-3 or TRBV12-4 to TRBJ2-3; no firm D call. The CDR3 length is 13 residues. Trimming shortened V by 7 bases and J by 5 bases, and 13 bases separated the two germline ends. CDR3 nucleotides: TGTGCCAGCACCCATCTTGTGAGAGATACGCAGTATTTT. It translates to CASTHLVRDTQYF.

This clonotype showed up many times. J is TRBJ1-2 and V is TRBV5-1, with 8 bases identical to TRBD1. Germline lookup yields CDR1 SGHRS and CDR2 YFSETQ. The V segment lost 0 bases and the J segment 7 bases; nucleotides outside the gene matches: 8. This CDR3 comprises 15 residues. The CDR3 nucleotides are TGCGCCAGCAGCTTGGTGGACAGGGATATAGGTGGCTACACCTTC. This sequence encodes CASSLVDRDIGGYTF.

At least ten counts were recorded for this clonotype. The chain couples TRBV5-1 to TRBJ2-2; D unclear. Trimming cost V 5 bases and J 6 bases, with 8 bases left between them. In germline, CDR1 is SGHRS, CDR2 YFSETQ. There are 12 residues in the CDR3. CDR3 loop: CASSPESGELFF. CDR3 bases: TGCGCCAGCAGTCCCGAATCCGGGGAGCTGTTTTTT.

This clonotype was observed a handful of times. A much bigger clone sits one base away, suggesting this may be a read error. V and J are TRBV4-2 and TRBJ2-7; TRBD2 might be the D (6 bases). V lost 7 bases, J lost 5 bases, and 21 bases lay in between. The germline CDR1 and CDR2 sequences are LGHNA and YNFKEQ. CDR3 size: 15 residues. CDR3 sequence reads: CASTREHSGYHEQYF. The CDR3 DNA reads TGTGCCAGCACCCGGGAGCACTCAGGGTACCACGAGCAGTACTTC.

This clonotype has ten or more counts. The chain links TRBV7-2 to TRBJ2-7; the match to TRBD2 covers 8 bases. The CDR3 is 16 residues long. Trimming took 1 base from V and 0 from J; bases not matched to a gene: 5. Germline V gene lookup returns CDR1 SGHTA and CDR2 FQGNSA. Here the CDR3 reads CASSLGGGRSSYEQYF. The CDR3 region has the DNA TGTGCCAGCAGCTTAGGCGGCGGGAGGAGCTCCTACGAGCAGTACTTC.

V usage is TRBV5-1 and J usage is TRBJ2-7, with TRBD2 matching 11 bases. Germline V lookup: CDR1 SGHRS, CDR2 YFSETQ. The CDR3 is made up of 14 amino acids. The trim removed 5 bases at V and 3 bases at J, leaving 4 bases unmatched. The CDR3 coding sequence is TGCGCCAGCAGGCTAGCGGGGGGAGTCTACGAGCAGTACTTC. It is translated as CASRLAGGVYEQYF.

This clonotype was seen at least ten times. This sequence joins TRBV20-1 and TRBJ2-3; 7 nucleotides align to TRBD2. Trimming took 3 bases from V and 1 from J; bases not matched to a gene: 4. Per germline, CDR1 DFQATT and CDR2 SNEGSKA (reference sequence). The CDR3 has 14 amino acids. The CDR3 sequence is CSASAGDGTDTQYF. CDR3 sequence (DNA): TGCAGTGCTAGCGCGGGGGATGGCACAGATACGCAGTATTTT.

This clonotype was seen many times. The CDR3 DNA is TGTGCCTGGAGTGAGAGCGGCCGGGGCGTGCAGTTCTTC. The encoded protein is CAWSESGRGVQFF. The chain has TRBV30 and TRBJ2-1; either TRBD1 or TRBD2 may supply D (5 bases each). The CDR3 sequence is 13 residues long. Trimming cost V 1 base and J 12 bases, with 16 bases left between them. CDR1 and CDR2 from the germline V gene are GTSNPN and SVGIG (reference sequence).

This clonotype was seen at least ten times. Relative to the germline gene, one junction end is altered; a read error may explain this. The chain recombines TRBV5-1 with TRBJ1-5; possibly TRBD1 for D (5 bases). Looked up from germline, CDR1 is SGHRS and CDR2 is YFSETQ. The CDR3 has 15 amino acids. CDR3 DNA: TGTGCCAGCAGCCTCGCGGGGGGAAGCAATCAGCCCCAGCATTTT. Its translation: CASSLAGGSNQPQHF.

In its sample, this clonotype was seen many times. The V and J genes are TRBV7-3 and TRBJ2-3; D is unresolved. Trimming stripped 1 base from V and 0 bases from J, with 8 bases between. Germline lookup yields CDR1 SGHTA and CDR2 FQGTGA. The CDR3 spans 15 residues. In DNA form, the CDR3 reads TGTGCCAGCAGCTTAATCCTGGAGAGCACAGATACGCAGTATTTT. This sequence encodes CASSLILESTDTQYF.

V and J are TRBV7-2 and TRBJ1-2; the match to TRBD1 covers 9 bases. Germline V lookup: CDR1 SGHTA, CDR2 FQGNSA. The V and J ends lost 5 bases and 6 bases, in that order; junction bases with no gene match: 13. The CDR3 is 16 residues long. CDR3 bases: TGTGCCAGCAGCCTTAACCCGGGACAGGGTCGGGATGGCTACACCTTC. Translated, it gives CASSLNPGQGRDGYTF.

The table lists this clonotype with many counts. The gene calls are TRBV7-3 and TRBJ1-1; TRBD1 is a possible D gene (5 bases). The CDR3 consists of 14 residues. Germline V gene data show CDR1 as SGHTA and CDR2 as FQGTGA. V shed 3 bases and J shed 7 bases, with 15 bases lying between them. The CDR3 sequence: CASSLFPGGLEAFF. DNA of the CDR3: TGTGCCAGCAGCTTGTTCCCGGGGGGACTTGAAGCTTTCTTT.

V and J are TRBV9 and TRBJ2-1; TRBD2 aligns across 16 bases. Trimming cost V 2 bases and J 7 bases; bases outside gene matches: 3. From germline, CDR1 is SGDLS and CDR2 YYNGEE. This CDR3 contains 16 residues. For the CDR3, the DNA is TGTGCCAGCAGCGTCACGGGACTAGCGGGAGGGAATGAGCAGTTCTTC. Residues: CASSVTGLAGGNEQFF.

This clonotype was counted many times. An end of the junction differs from the germline gene, which may be a read error. The genes are TRBV7-7 and TRBJ2-5, with 7 bases identical to TRBD2. Germline values: CDR1 SSHAT, CDR2 FNYEAQ (reference sequence). CDR3 length equals 14 residues. The CDR3 reads CASTINLGGETQYF. In nucleotides, the CDR3 is TGTGCTAGCACCATTAACCTGGGAGGGGAGACCCAGTACTTC.

In this sample, this clonotype turned up a few times. This chain joins TRBV6-1 and TRBJ2-7; 7 bases fit TRBD1. V lost 2 bases to trimming and J lost 6 bases; unmatched junction nucleotides: 7. Germline assignment: CDR1 MNHNS and CDR2 SASEGT. CDR3 length equals 14 residues. The chain's CDR3 is CASSEFRDSGEQYF. CDR3 DNA: TGTGCCAGCAGTGAATTCAGGGACAGCGGCGAGCAGTACTTC.

Only a few counts were recorded for this clonotype. At one end, the junction sequence differs from germline, possibly due to a read error. This chain uses TRBV6-1 with TRBJ1-2; no clear D. The CDR3 extends over 13 amino acids. The germline CDR1 and CDR2 sequences are MNHNS and SASEGT. The CDR3 here is CASRVPGNYDYTF. The CDR3 DNA sequence: TGTGCCAGCAGGGTTCCGGGGAACTATGACTACACCTTC.

The chain uses TRBV25-1 and TRBJ2-3; 11 nucleotides line up with TRBD2. Trimming at V came to 4 bases and at J to 0 bases, leaving 6 bases not matched to a gene. This CDR3 region has 17 residues. The germline gives CDR1 MGHDK, CDR2 SYGVNS. The CDR3 reads CASSVWGTSGSTDTQYF. The CDR3, as DNA: TGTGCCAGCAGTGTTTGGGGGACTAGCGGAAGCACAGATACGCAGTATTTT. Supplemented by reference TRBV25-1 and TRBJ2-3, the full variable domain reads EADIYQTPRYLVIGTGKKITLECSQTMGHDKMYWYQQDPGMELHLIHYSYGVNSTEKGDLSSESTVSRIRTEHFPLTLESARPSHTSQYLCASSVWGTSGSTDTQYFGPGTRLTVL.

This clonotype has a handful of counts. This rearrangement joins TRBV9 to TRBJ2-1, with a possible D match to TRBD2 (7 bases). Germline CDR1 is SGDLS and CDR2 is YYNGEE. This CDR3 comprises 16 residues. V was trimmed by 2 bases and J by 9 bases, leaving 21 bases between them. The chain's CDR3 is CASSVEGGLQLGEQFF. The CDR3 region has the DNA TGTGCCAGCAGCGTGGAGGGGGGGCTGCAGCTGGGTGAGCAGTTCTTC.

This clonotype has ten or more counts. The chain has TRBV13 and TRBJ2-3, with no clear D. Germline CDR1 is PRHDT and CDR2 is FYEKMQ (reference sequence). The CDR3 consists of 16 residues. The ends were cut back, 5 bases at V and 1 base at J, with 16 bases in the middle. This chain's CDR3 is CASSLLSGSGTDTQYF. As DNA, the CDR3 is TGTGCCAGCAGCCTCCTCTCCGGGTCCGGCACAGATACGCAGTATTTT.

The CDR3, as DNA: TGTGCCAGCGGACCAAATTACTCTGGAAACACCATATATTTT. Its protein product is CASGPNYSGNTIYF. The chain couples TRBV6-2 or TRBV6-3 to TRBJ1-3, with D hard to call. Germline-derived CDR1 and CDR2 are MNHEY and SVGEGT. The V end lost 8 bases, the J end lost 0 bases, and 11 bases lay between the germline ends. The CDR3 consists of 14 residues.

This clonotype was seen many times. The chain links TRBV12-3 or TRBV12-4 to TRBJ2-7; 8 bases align to TRBD2. The J segment lost 2 bases and the V segment lost 7 bases, leaving 10 bases of the junction unmatched. The CDR3 is 15 amino acids. The CDR3 sequence is CASTRGISGTYEQYF. In nucleotides, the CDR3 is TGTGCCAGCACCCGCGGGATTAGCGGGACCTACGAGCAGTACTTC.

This clonotype was detected many times. The rearrangement joins TRBV6-1 to TRBJ1-1; D gene unclear. This CDR3 has 13 residues. The V and J ends lost 6 bases and 6 bases respectively, with 14 bases between them. Germline CDR1 reads MNHNS; CDR2 reads SASEGT. Written as DNA, the CDR3 is TGTGCCAGCAGGGTAGTGGCCGCAGCTGAAGCTTTCTTT. Translation: CASRVVAAAEAFF.

V and J are TRBV20-1 and TRBJ2-5, with 8 bases fitting TRBD1. Germline V CDR1 and CDR2: DFQATT, SNEGSKA (reference sequence). The V gene end was trimmed by 0 bases and the J gene end by 4 bases; junction bases not matched to a gene: 10. The CDR3 has 16 residues. CDR3 amino acids: CSARDSDRGAGETQYF. DNA of the CDR3: TGCAGTGCTAGAGATAGCGACAGGGGAGCGGGAGAGACCCAGTACTTC.

Ten or more counts support this clonotype. The rearrangement links TRBV7-3 to TRBJ1-1, with unresolved D. CDR1 is SGHTA, CDR2 FQGTGA, per germline. This CDR3 region has 13 residues. Trimming took 3 bases from V and 4 from J, leaving 9 bases between them. This CDR3 is CASSFTEGTEAFF. The CDR3 bases are TGTGCCAGCAGCTTTACAGAGGGCACTGAAGCTTTCTTT.

The table lists this clonotype with many counts. This sequence joins TRBV6-1 and TRBJ1-2, with 8 nucleotides matching TRBD1. The junction had 2 bases not matched to a gene; V was cut back by 8 bases and J by 0 bases. This CDR3 is built from 13 residues. Germline V lookup: CDR1 MNHNS, CDR2 SASEGT. The CDR3 DNA reads TGTGCCAGCTTGGGACAGGCTAACTATGGCTACACCTTC. Its translation: CASLGQANYGYTF.

In its sample, this clonotype was seen a few times. The rearrangement uses TRBV4-3 and TRBJ2-2; D is unclear. Per the germline V gene, CDR1 is LGHNA and CDR2 is YSLEER. The CDR3 is 14 residues long. Trimming took 4 bases from V and 2 from J, leaving 8 bases between them. In nucleotides, the CDR3 is TGCGCCAGCAGCCGCGACATCAACACCGGGGAGCTGTTTTTT. It yields the protein CASSRDINTGELFF.